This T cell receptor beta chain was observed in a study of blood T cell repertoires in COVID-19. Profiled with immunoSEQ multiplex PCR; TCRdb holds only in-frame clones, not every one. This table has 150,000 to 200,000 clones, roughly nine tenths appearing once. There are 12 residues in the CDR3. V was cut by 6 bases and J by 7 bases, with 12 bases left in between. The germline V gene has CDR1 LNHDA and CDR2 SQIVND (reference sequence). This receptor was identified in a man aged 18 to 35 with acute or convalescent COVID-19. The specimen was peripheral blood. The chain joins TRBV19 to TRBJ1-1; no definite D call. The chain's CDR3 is CASSIGAGEAFF. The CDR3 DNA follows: TGTGCCAGTAGCATCGGAGCTGGTGAAGCTTTCTTT.